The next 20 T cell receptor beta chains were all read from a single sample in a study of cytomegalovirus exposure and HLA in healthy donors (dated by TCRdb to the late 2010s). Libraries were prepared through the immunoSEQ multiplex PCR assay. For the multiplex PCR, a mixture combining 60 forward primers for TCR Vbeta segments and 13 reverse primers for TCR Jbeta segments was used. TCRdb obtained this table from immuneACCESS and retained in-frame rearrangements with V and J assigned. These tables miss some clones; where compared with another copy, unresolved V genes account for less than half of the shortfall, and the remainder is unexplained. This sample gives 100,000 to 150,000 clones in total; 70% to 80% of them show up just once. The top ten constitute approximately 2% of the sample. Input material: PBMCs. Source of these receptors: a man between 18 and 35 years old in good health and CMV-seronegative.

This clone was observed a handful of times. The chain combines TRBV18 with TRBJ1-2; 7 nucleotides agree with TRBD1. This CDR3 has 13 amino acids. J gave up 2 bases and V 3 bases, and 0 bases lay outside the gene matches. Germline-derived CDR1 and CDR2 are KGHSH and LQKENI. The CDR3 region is CASSPTGNYGYTF. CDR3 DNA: TGTGCCAGCTCACCGACAGGGAACTATGGCTACACCTTC.

DNA for the CDR3: TGTGCCCTGGAGGCCGGAGGGGACGAGCAGTACTTC. It codes for CALEAGGDEQYF. The J gene is TRBJ2-7, the V gene TRBV30; tentatively, D is TRBD2 (6 bases). Germline V gene lookup returns CDR1 GTSNPN and CDR2 SVGIG (reference sequence). V lost 8 bases and J 5 bases, leaving 16 bases between the germline ends. The CDR3 has 12 amino acids.

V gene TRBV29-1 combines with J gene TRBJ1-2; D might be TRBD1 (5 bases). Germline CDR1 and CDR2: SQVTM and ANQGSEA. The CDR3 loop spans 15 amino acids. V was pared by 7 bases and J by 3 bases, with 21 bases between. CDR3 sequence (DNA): TGCAGCGGAAGGGACCCCGTGGAGGGCGACTATGGCTACACCTTC. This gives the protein CSGRDPVEGDYGYTF.

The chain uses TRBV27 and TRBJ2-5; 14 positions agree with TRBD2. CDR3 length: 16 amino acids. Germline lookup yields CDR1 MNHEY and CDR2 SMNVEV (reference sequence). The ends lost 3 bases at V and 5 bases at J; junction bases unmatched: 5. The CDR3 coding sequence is TGTGCCAGCAGTTTCGGGACTAGCGGGAGTAGGGAGACCCAGTACTTC. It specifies CASSFGTSGSRETQYF.

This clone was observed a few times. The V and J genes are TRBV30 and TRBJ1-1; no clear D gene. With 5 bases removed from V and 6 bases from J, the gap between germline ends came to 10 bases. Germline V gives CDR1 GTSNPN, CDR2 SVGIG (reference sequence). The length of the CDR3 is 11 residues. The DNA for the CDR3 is TGTGCCTGGGGCCCTCAAGCTGAAGCTTTCTTT. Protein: CAWGPQAEAFF.

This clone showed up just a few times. This CDR3 reads CASSLLQGSYEQYF. The CDR3 DNA sequence: TGTGCCAGCAGCTTGCTGCAGGGGTCCTACGAGCAGTACTTC. The genes are TRBV5-6 and TRBJ2-7, with D possibly TRBD1 on 6 matching bases. CDR1 and CDR2 from the germline V gene are SGHDT and YYEEEE. V dropped 1 base and J dropped 1 base, with 9 bases sitting between them. The CDR3 contains 14 residues.

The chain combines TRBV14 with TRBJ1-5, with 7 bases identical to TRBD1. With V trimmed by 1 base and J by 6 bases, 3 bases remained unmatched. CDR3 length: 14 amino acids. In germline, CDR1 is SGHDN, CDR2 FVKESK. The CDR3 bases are TGTGCCAGCAGCCAAGTGGGACAGATTCAGCCCCAGCATTTT. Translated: CASSQVGQIQPQHF.

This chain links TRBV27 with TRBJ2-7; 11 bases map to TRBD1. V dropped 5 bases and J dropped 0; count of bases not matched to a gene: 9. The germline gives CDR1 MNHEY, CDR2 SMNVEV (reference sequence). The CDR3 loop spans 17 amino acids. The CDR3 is CASSTRPGQGGSYEQYV. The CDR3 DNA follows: TGTGCCAGCAGTACCCGTCCGGGACAGGGGGGCTCCTACGAGCAGTACGTC.

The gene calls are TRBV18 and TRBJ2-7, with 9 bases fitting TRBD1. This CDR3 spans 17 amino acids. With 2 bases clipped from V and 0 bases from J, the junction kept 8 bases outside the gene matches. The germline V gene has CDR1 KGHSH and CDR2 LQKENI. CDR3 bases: TGTGCCAGCTCACCAAATTGGGGGACAGGGATCTCCTACGAGCAGTACTTC. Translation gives CASSPNWGTGISYEQYF.

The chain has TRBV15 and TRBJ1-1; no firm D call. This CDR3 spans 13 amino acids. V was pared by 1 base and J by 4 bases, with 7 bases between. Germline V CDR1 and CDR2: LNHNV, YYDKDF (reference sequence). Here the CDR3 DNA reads TGTGCCACCAGCAGAGCCGGGAGCACTGAAGCTTTCTTT. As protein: CATSRAGSTEAFF. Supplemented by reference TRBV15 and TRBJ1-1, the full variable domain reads DAMVIQNPRYQVTQFGKPVTLSCSQTLNHNVMYWYQQKSSQAPKLLFHYYDKDFNNEADTPDNFQSRRPNTSFCFLDIRSPGLGDTAMYLCATSRAGSTEAFFGQGTRLTVV.

For the CDR3, the DNA is TGTGCCAGCAGCCGGACTAGCGGGAACGAGGGCTCCGGGGAGCTGTTTTTT. Amino acid sequence: CASSRTSGNEGSGELFF. V usage is TRBV11-3 and J usage is TRBJ2-2, with 12 bases lining up with TRBD2. The germline V gene encodes CDR1 SGHNT and CDR2 YENEEA. The CDR3 totals 17 residues. With V trimmed by 5 bases and J by 6 bases, 10 bases remained unmatched.

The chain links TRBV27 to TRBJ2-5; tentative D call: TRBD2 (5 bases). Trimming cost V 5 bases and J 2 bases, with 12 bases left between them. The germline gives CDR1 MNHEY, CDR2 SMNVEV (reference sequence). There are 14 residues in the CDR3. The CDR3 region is CASSPWTGQETQYF. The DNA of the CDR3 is TGTGCCAGCAGTCCTTGGACGGGACAAGAGACCCAGTACTTC.

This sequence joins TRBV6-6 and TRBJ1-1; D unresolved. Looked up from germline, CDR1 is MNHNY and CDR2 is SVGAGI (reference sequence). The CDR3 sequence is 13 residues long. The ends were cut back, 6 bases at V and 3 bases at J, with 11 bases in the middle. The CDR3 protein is CASSVQRYTEAFF. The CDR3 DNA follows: TGTGCCAGCAGCGTTCAGAGGTACACTGAAGCTTTCTTT.

CDR3 sequence reads: CASRGWTENIQYF. The DNA for the CDR3 is TGTGCCAGCCGGGGGTGGACCGAAAACATTCAGTACTTC. The genes are TRBV19 and TRBJ2-4; the D gene is possibly TRBD2 (6 bases). CDR1 is LNHDA and CDR2 is SQIVND in the germline V gene (reference sequence). This CDR3 contains 13 residues. Trimming removed 9 bases at V and 5 bases at J, with 14 bases between.

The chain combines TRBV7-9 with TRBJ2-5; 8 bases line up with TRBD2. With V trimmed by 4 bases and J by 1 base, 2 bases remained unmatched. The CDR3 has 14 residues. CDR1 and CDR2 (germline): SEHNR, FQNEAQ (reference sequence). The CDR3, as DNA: TGTGCCAGCAGCTCGCGGGGGGCCCAAGAGACCCAGTACTTC. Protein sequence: CASSSRGAQETQYF.

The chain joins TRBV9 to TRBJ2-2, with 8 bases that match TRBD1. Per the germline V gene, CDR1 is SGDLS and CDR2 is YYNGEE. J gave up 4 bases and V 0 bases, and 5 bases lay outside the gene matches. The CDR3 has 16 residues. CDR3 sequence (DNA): TGTGCCAGCAGCGTAGTTGGGCAGGGGGCCACCGGGGAGCTGTTTTTT. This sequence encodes CASSVVGQGATGELFF.

The CDR3 bases are TGCGCCAGCAGCTTGGCCACAGGGAGGGAAGGCTACACCTTC. It specifies CASSLATGREGYTF. The rearrangement uses TRBV5-1 and TRBJ1-2; possible D gene TRBD1, 6 bases. CDR1 and CDR2 (germline): SGHRS, YFSETQ. V was pared by 0 bases and J by 8 bases, with 14 bases between. The CDR3 covers 14 residues.

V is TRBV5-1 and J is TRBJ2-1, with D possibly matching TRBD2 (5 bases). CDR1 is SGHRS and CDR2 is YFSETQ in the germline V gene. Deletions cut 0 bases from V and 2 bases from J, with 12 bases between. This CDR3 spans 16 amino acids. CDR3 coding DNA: TGCGCCAGCAGCTTGGTCCCCCCCGGGACCTACAATGAGCAGTTCTTC. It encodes CASSLVPPGTYNEQFF.

The CDR3: CASRTPGDQPQHF. The DNA for the CDR3 is TGTGCCAGCAGAACTCCAGGGGATCAGCCCCAGCATTTT. J is TRBJ1-5 and V is TRBV28; weak D call: TRBD1 (6 bases). V lost 6 bases and J lost 5, with 11 bases in between. The germline V gene has CDR1 MDHEN and CDR2 SYDVKM. There are 13 residues in the CDR3.

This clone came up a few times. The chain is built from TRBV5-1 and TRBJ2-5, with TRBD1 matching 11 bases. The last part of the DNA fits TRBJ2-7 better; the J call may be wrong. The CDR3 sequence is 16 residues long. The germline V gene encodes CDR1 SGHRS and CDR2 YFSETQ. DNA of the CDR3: TGCGCCAGCAGAGGGGGGACAGGGGGTGGTCTCTACGAGCAGTACTTC. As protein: CASRGGTGGGLYEQYF.